This TCR beta chain was identified in a study of cytomegalovirus exposure and HLA in healthy donors. Study results and limitations: A list of roughly 180 TCR beta chains associated with cytomegalovirus was given. About 87% or about 30% of the time was how often most TCR beta V segments were productive, according to an earlier analysis. For cytomegalovirus status, the classifier reportedly gave diagnoses with high specificity and sensitivity. There were some V segments, including TRBV6-2 and TRBV6-3, excluded as indistinguishable.

The PCR had 60 Vbeta and 13 Jbeta primers. Measured with immunoSEQ multiplex PCR; TCRdb has only the in-frame clones, and not every one. This sample has approximately 130,000 clones, with around three quarters found just once. As concerns this clone: Antigen: not known.

The CDR3 loop spans 17 amino acids. The gene calls are TRBV1 and TRBJ2-7; TRBD2, as called in the table, went unchecked against the DNA. TRBV1 is assigned pseudogene status. Sequencing was performed on PBMCs. The sequence derives from a man aged 18-30 years in good health and CMV-seropositive. The CDR3 region is CTSSDSGGRGSTYEQYF. The CDR3 coding sequence is TGCACCAGCAGCGACTCGGGGGGCCGGGGCTCAACCTACGAGCAGTACTTC.